A single T cell receptor beta chain is shown here with its context. The protocol was immunoSEQ multiplex PCR, while the TCRdb copy is restricted to in-frame clones and leaves out a portion. The sample has some 62,000 clones, around 87% seen once; the top ten hold 5.2%. Trimming at V came to 0 bases and at J to 4 bases, leaving 10 bases not matched to a gene. In germline, CDR1 is LNHDA, CDR2 SQIVND (reference sequence). CDR3 size: 19 residues. The sample comes from a study of technical replicates of blood from several donors. The sequenced material came from PBMCs. This sequence joins TRBV19 and TRBJ2-7; 15 nucleotides line up with TRBD2. This receptor was identified in a human donor in good health. Some clones in this sample may be carry-over from other donors' samples. The CDR3 DNA follows: TGTGCCAGTAGTATAGATGGGGGGACTAGCGGGAGGTGGGTTTACGAGCAGTACTTC. It specifies CASSIDGGTSGRWVYEQYF.